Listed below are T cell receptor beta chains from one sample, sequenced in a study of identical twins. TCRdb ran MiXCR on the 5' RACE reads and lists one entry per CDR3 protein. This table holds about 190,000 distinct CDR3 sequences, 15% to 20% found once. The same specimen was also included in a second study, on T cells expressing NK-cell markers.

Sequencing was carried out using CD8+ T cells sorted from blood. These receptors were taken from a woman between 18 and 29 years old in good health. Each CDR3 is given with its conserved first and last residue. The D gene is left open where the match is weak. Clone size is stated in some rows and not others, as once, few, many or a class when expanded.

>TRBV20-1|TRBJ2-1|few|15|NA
TGCAGTACCCGAGTTGACTCCAGCTCCTACAATGAGCAGTTCTTC
CSTRVDSSSYNEQFF
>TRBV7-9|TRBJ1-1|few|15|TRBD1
TGTGCCAGCAGCTCCGCAGGGGGGACGAACACTGAAGCTTTCTTT
CASSSAGGTNTEAFF
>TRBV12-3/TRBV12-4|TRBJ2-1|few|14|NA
TGTGCCAGCAGTTTCTCCAGCTCCTACAATGAGCAGTTCTTC
CASSFSSSYNEQFF
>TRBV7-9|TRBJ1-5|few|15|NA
TGTGCCAGCAGCTTAGGCTCAGCGGACCTGGCGCCCCAGCATTTT
CASSLGSADLAPQHF
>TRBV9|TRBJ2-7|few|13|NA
TGTGCCAGCAGCATCGACAGTTTAGACGAGCAGTACTTC
CASSIDSLDEQYF
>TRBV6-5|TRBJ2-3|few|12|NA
TGTGCCAGCAGTACTCTGGGAGATACGCAGTATTTT
CASSTLGDTQYF
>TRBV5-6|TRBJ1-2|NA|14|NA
TGTGCCAGCAGCTTCGGGTCCGTCGACTATGGCTACACCTTC
CASSFGSVDYGYTF
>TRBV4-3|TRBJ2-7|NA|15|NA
TGCGCCAGCAGCCAAGATCGAGCTAGCATCCACGAGCAGTACTTC
CASSQDRASIHEQYF
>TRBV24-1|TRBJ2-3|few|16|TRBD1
TGTGCCACCAGTGACCGAATCCGGACAGGGTCTGATACGCAGTATTTT
CATSDRIRTGSDTQYF
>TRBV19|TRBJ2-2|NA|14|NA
TGTGCCAGTAGTCCTCTCGGCGGCACCGGGGAGCTGTTTTTT
CASSPLGGTGELFF
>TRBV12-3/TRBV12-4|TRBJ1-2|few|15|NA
TGTGCCAGCACCGACGGTCCAGGGAGCAGCTATGGCTACACCTTC
CASTDGPGSSYGYTF
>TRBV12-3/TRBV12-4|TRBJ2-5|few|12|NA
TGTGCCAGCGCGACGGTTCAAGAGACCCAGTACTTC
CASATVQETQYF
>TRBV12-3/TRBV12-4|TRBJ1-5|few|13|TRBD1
TGTGCCAGCAGTGGACAGGGGGTTCAGCCCCAGCATTTT
CASSGQGVQPQHF